Listed here is a single T cell receptor beta chain. Which antigen it targets is not known. Base qualities are missing; no much larger clone stands one base away. TCRdb lists the instrument as Illumina HiSeq 1500. In TCRdb, the public reads were trimmed at Q25 with fastp and aligned with MiXCR, with productive beta chains retained. A single entry per CDR3 protein holds the most common genes and DNA from its merged rows. The sample table shows roughly 180,000 distinct CDR3 sequences, and roughly a fifth are seen once. The ten most abundant clones make up about 25% of the sample. The treatment or condition label corresponds to: in vitro stimulation with specific CMV peptide epitopes to enrich CMV-specific T cells. The data derive from a study of T cell repertoires in cytomegalovirus infection (dated by TCRdb to between 2019 and 2020). General notes on the study: Peptide stimulations targeted recently identified HLA-C-restricted CMV epitopes, whose presentation resists viral immunomodulation, together with well-studied HLA-B-restricted epitopes. Because public TCR beta signatures pointed to carriage of CMV infection together with the matching HLA type, the HLA type of each donor mattered for the analysis. The study at large found these results: Cumulative frequency of public TCR beta family members discriminated carriers of CMV infection plus the relevant HLA type in this cohort and an independent approximately 370-donor cohort. In the ex vivo response, HLA-C-restricted CMV-specific TCR beta clonotypes were dominant, and in two of eight donors the single most frequent clonotype came from this HLA-C-restricted group.

Sequenced here: CD8+ T cells from cultured PBMCs, sampled from culture after CMV antigen stimulation. The TCR sequence derives from a human donor in good health (CMV status not recorded). Some clones in this sample may be carry-over from other donors' samples.

The DNA sequence is as follows: TGTGCCAGCAGTTTACGCCGATCTAATGAAAAACTGTTTTTT. This encodes CASSLRRSNEKLFF. Rearrangement joined TRBV27 to TRBJ1-4; the D gene cannot be named for sure. CDR3 length: 14 amino acids, cysteine to phenylalanine. Only the CDR3 DNA is retained, 42 bases long and in frame from the first base. From a lookup of the germline V gene (reference sequence), CDR1 and CDR2 are MNHEY and SMNVEV. V loses 2 bases, J loses 3 bases, and the germline ends lie 7 bases apart.